This TCR beta chain was documented in a study of blood T cell repertoires in COVID-19. There are a few counts of this clone. The CDR3 extends over 16 amino acids. In germline, CDR1 is KGHSH, CDR2 LQKENI. V gave up 0 bases and J gave up 6 bases; unmatched junction bases: 7. Only in-frame clones appear in the TCRdb table, and some are missing; sequencing was by immunoSEQ multiplex PCR. The table lists 35,000 to 45,000 clones, roughly 68% of them singletons. The chain has TRBV18 and TRBJ2-7; 11 nucleotides match TRBD2. The clonotype comes from a man older than 75 with acute or convalescent COVID-19. Sample: peripheral blood. The CDR3 reads CASSPPNGTSGREQYF. DNA of the CDR3: TGTGCCAGCTCACCACCGAACGGGACTAGCGGACGCGAGCAGTACTTC. Using reference TRBV18 and TRBJ2-7 for the parts outside the CDR3, the full variable domain is NAGVMQNPRHLVRRRGQEARLRCSPMKGHSHVYWYRQLPEEGLKFMVYLQKENIIDESGMPKERFSAEFPKEGPSILRIQQVVRGDSAAYFCASSPPNGTSGREQYFGPGTRLTVT.